Listed below are T cell receptor beta chains from one sample, sequenced in a study of shared clonotypes between healthy human individuals. TCRdb keeps only in-frame clones here, not all; method: immunoSEQ multiplex PCR. The sample lists hundreds of thousands of clones, about 96% seen once, with less than 0.12% in the top ten. Sequencing input: naive CD8+ T cells sorted from blood. The source of these receptors is a woman in her twenties or thirties in good health. Each CDR3 is given with its conserved first and last residue. Fields, in order: V gene, CDR3 length, D gene, clone size, J gene, CDR3 DNA, CDR3 protein. D genes are given only for firm matches. Clone size is given for some rows only: seen once, a few or many times, or a class if the clone is expanded.

TRBV7-8	17	TRBD2	NA	TRBJ2-3	TGTGCCAGCAGCCGATACCCCGGGACTAGCTCTCCAGATACGCAGTATTTT	CASSRYPGTSSPDTQYF
TRBV14	17	NA	NA	TRBJ1-5	TGTGCCAGACCTGACTGGGATCGGGACTATAGCAATCAGCCCCAGCATTTT	CARPDWDRDYSNQPQHF
TRBV15	13	NA	once	TRBJ1-4	TGTGCCACCAGCAGAGACCGGGGGGAAAAACTGTTTTTT	CATSRDRGEKLFF
TRBV6-5	14	NA	NA	TRBJ1-5	TGTGCCAGCAGACTCGGGACGGGCAATCAGCCCCAGCATTTT	CASRLGTGNQPQHF
TRBV6-5	13	NA	NA	TRBJ1-1	TGTGCCAGCAGTTACTCATCGGGGAGTGAAGCTTTCTTT	CASSYSSGSEAFF
TRBV19	11	NA	NA	TRBJ2-5	TGTGCCAGTAGCTACGCAGGGACCCAGTACTTC	CASSYAGTQYF
TRBV27	15	NA	NA	TRBJ2-5	TGTGCCAGCAGTTTATACTTGACAGACCAAGAGACCCAGTACTTC	CASSLYLTDQETQYF
TRBV12-5	15	TRBD1	once	TRBJ1-1	TGTGCTAGTGGTCCGACGACAGGGAATAGGACTGAAGCTTTCTTT	CASGPTTGNRTEAFF
TRBV4-1	14	TRBD1	NA	TRBJ1-4	TGCGCCAGCAGCCAAACAGGGGGGCCTGAAAAACTGTTTTTT	CASSQTGGPEKLFF
TRBV7-9	12	NA	NA	TRBJ2-7	TGTGCCAGCAGCCCTTCGCGCGACGAGCAGTACTTC	CASSPSRDEQYF
TRBV7-9	13	NA	NA	TRBJ2-2	TGTGCCAGCAGCTTAGACCCCACCGGGGAGCTGTTTTTT	CASSLDPTGELFF